The clone carrying this T cell receptor (beta chain) appeared many times. What it binds is unknown. These data belong to a study of T-cell memory formation after mild COVID-19. General study results and limits: Pre-infection memory contained some responding clones, which suggested that cross-reactive memory had joined. There was no confirmation that second-wave clones peaking on day 37 were SARS-CoV-2 specific. For contracting clones, CD4+ ones sat mainly in CM and EM, CD8+ in EMRA.

Each CDR3 protein is one row after TCRdb ran MiXCR on the 5' RACE reads. This table holds about 16,000 distinct CDR3 sequences, about 22% found once. J was trimmed by 2 bases and V by 4 bases; bases with no gene match: 1. The CDR3 contains 15 residues. Germline CDR1 is MGHRA and CDR2 is YSYEKL. The rearrangement uses TRBV4-1 and TRBJ2-2, with 10 bases lining up with TRBD2. The receptor was derived from a man younger than 35 who had mild COVID-19 (a few samples of this study predate the infection). Cell type and time point are not known. The sequenced sample consisted of PBMCs or a T cell subset sorted from them (not recorded which). CDR3 sequence (DNA): TGCGCCAGCAGCCGACTAGCGGGTAACACCGGGGAGCTGTTTTTT. Encoded protein: CASSRLAGNTGELFF.